The clone carrying this T cell receptor (beta chain) was seen just once. The antigen remains unidentified. The entry originates in a study of metastatic and nonmetastatic thyroid tumors. About the study: Comparative analysis of repertoires was undertaken across blood and tumor or nodule tissue obtained from malignant and benign thyroid patients. Study-level findings and limits: Significantly higher TCR beta diversity was reportedly seen in malignant thyroid tumors than benign nodules, in blood and tumor.

Until they underwent thyroid surgery, no patient had received any treatment. Per the authors' pipeline: CDR3 was compared across clinicopathological groups, and the resulting differences were used to build a distant-metastasis classifier for papillary thyroid cancer. TCRdb re-analyzed the PCR reads through MiXCR. In this record, the V and J calls reflect TCRdb's handling and not the investigators' own analysis. The sample has about 17,000 clones, approximately 16% seen once. CDR1 is DFQATT and CDR2 is SNEGSKA in the germline V gene (reference sequence). V lost 3 bases and J 3 bases, leaving 18 bases between the germline ends. This CDR3 has 15 residues.

The rearrangement joins TRBV20-1 to TRBJ2-7; D not resolved. Sequenced input: blood. The clonotype originates from a male donor with papillary thyroid cancer or a benign thyroid nodule (not recorded which). Some clones in this sample may be carry-over from other donors' samples. The CDR3 DNA follows: TGCAGTGCTAGCGCCAGCGCGAGGAAAAACTACGAGCAGTACTTC. It translates to CSASASARKNYEQYF.